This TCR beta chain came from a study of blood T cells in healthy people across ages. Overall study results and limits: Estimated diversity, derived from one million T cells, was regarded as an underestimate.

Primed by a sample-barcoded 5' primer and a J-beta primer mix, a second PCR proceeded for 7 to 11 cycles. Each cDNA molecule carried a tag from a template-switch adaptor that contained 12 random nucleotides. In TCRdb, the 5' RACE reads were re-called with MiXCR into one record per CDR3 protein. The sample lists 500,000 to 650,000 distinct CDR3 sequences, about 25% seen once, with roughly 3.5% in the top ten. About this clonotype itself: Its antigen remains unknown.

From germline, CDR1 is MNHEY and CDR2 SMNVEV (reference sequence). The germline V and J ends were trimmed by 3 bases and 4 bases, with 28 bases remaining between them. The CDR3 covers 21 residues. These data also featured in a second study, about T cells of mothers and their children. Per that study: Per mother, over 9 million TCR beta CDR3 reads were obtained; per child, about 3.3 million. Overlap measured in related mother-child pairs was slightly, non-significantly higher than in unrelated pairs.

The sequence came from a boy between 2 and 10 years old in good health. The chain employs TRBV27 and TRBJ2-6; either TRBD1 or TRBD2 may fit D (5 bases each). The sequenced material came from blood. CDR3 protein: CASSFTGPGADLPRGANVLTF. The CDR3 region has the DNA TGTGCCAGCAGTTTTACGGGGCCCGGGGCAGATCTCCCCCGGGGGGCCAACGTCCTGACTTTC.